This T cell receptor beta chain was documented in a study of T cells after yellow fever vaccination (dated by TCRdb to the late 2010s). About the full investigation: Libraries from fractions with low cell numbers were prepared with the SMART-Seq v4 Ultra Low Input RNA kit. Bulk TCR alpha and beta repertoires were sequenced longitudinally to track T-cell clones before and after primary and booster YFV17D yellow fever vaccination. Two healthy male donors, one aged 18 to 29 and one aged 30 to 40 years, were included in the cohort. Blood was collected at multiple timepoints before and after primary and secondary immunization, and bulk PBMC replicates and cell subsets were isolated. What the research found in general, with its limitations: Only a couple of donors were included in the study, so the extent to which the findings can be generalized is limited. A small share of clonotypes was detected in both CD4 and CD8 compartments, with the overlap likely arising from convergent recombination. The secondary T-cell response was weaker than the primary response but faster, peaking on day 5 instead of day 15. Most clones expanded after primary vaccination (around 96% of CD4 and 88% of CD8) were re-detected after the booster, suggesting that broad memory maintenance occurred. FACS-sorted repertoires could contain abundant contaminating clonotypes from the bulk population, so computational filtering was required.

In the paper's terms, the treatment or condition label means: live attenuated yellow fever vaccine strain. At each blood-draw timepoint, two biological replicates of bulk PBMCs were obtained. PBMCs were isolated from peripheral blood using a standard Ficoll-Paque protocol. TriZol was used to extract RNA from bulk PBMCs, from CD4 and CD8 fractions, and from dextramer-positive and dextramer-negative fractions. On this clonotype itself: Its specific antigen is unknown. No per-base quality is available; no much larger clone lies one base away.

TCR cDNA was synthesized by 5'RACE template switching, which introduced a universal primer site and unique molecular identifiers. Priming of cDNA synthesis was performed from both the TCR alpha and TCR beta constant segments. Library amplification involved two PCR steps, and the second step added sample barcodes and sequencing adapters. Sequencing of the libraries was done on either Illumina HiSeq 2500 (2x100 bp) or NovaSeq (2x150 bp). Per the original workflow: Demultiplexing of reads and collapsing into UMI consensus sequences were performed with MIGEC, and V(D)J alignment was carried out with MiXCR. Using edgeR on replicate PBMC samples, clonotypes were called vaccine-responding if FDR was below 0.01 and the log2 fold change was above 5 up to day 15. Bulk clonotypes were assigned CD4 or CD8 identity according to which sequenced CD4 or CD8 repertoire held them at higher abundance. TCRdb reprocessed the public reads (quality trimming at Q25 with fastp, clone calling with MiXCR) and kept in-frame beta chains. Under each unique CDR3 protein, matching rows form one entry showing the most common genes and DNA. The V and J calls were not made by the authors but by TCRdb's processing. For this sample the table gives roughly 300,000 distinct CDR3 sequences, of which roughly 8% were detected only once. The biggest ten clones account for approximately 18% of the sample.

Compared with germline, V lacks 2 bases and J lacks 9 bases; bases without a gene match: 16. CDR1 and CDR2, per the germline V gene, are LGHNA and YNFKEQ. Reading from cysteine to phenylalanine, the CDR3 counts 17 amino acids. Only the CDR3 region is kept as DNA, spanning 51 bases read in frame from base 1. The rearranged segments are TRBV4-2 and TRBJ1-2, and 9 bases in between align with TRBD1. The sequence was collected from a man aged 18-30 years who received the YFV17D yellow fever vaccine. The sequenced sample was PBMCs, obtained 45 days after the first yellow fever vaccination. The CDR3 protein is CASSQMKGQGSVSRYTF. Here is the DNA: TGTGCCAGCAGCCAAATGAAAGGACAGGGGTCTGTCTCCCGCTACACCTTC.